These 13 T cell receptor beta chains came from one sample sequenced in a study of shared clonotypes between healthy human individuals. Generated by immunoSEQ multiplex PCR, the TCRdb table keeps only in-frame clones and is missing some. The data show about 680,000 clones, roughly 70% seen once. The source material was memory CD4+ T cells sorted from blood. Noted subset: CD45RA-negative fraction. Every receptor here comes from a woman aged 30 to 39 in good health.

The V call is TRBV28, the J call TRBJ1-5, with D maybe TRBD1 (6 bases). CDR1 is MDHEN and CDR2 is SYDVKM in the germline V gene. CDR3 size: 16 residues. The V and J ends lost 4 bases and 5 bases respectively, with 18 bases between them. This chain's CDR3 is CASSYYSGGAHQPQHF. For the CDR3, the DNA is TGTGCCAGCAGTTACTATTCGGGGGGGGCCCATCAGCCCCAGCATTTT.

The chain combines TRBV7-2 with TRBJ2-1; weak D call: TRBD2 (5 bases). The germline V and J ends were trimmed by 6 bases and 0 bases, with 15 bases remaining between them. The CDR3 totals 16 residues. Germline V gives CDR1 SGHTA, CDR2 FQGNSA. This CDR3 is CASRPPWRTSYNEQFF. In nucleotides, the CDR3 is TGTGCCAGCAGACCGCCTTGGAGGACCTCCTACAATGAGCAGTTCTTC.

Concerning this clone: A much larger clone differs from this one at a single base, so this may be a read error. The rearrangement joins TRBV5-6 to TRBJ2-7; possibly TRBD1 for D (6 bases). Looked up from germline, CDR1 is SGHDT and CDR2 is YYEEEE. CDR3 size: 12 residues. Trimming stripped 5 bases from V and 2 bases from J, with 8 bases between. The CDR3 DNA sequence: TGTGCCAGCAGTCGGGACACCTACGAGCAGTACTTC. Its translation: CASSRDTYEQYF.

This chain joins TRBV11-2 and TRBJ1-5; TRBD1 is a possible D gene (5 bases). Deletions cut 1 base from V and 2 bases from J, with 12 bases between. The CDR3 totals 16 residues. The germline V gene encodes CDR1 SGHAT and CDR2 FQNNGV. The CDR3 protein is CASSLGSGGRNQPQHF. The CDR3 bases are TGTGCCAGCAGCTTAGGTTCGGGGGGTCGCAATCAGCCCCAGCATTTT. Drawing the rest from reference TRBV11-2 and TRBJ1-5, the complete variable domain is EAGVAQSPRYKIIEKRQSVAFWCNPISGHATLYWYQQILGQGPKLLIQFQNNGVVDDSQLPKDRFSAERLKGVDSTLKIQPAKLEDSAVYLCASSLGSGGRNQPQHFGDGTRLSIL.

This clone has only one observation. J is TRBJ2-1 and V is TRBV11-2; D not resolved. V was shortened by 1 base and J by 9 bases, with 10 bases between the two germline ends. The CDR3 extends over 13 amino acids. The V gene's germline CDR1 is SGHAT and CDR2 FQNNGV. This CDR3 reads CASSLAVFPEQFF. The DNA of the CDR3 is TGTGCCAGCAGCTTAGCAGTCTTCCCTGAGCAGTTCTTC.

CDR3 DNA: TGCGCCAGCAGCCTTCGGGGACAGGGAAGTTCCTACGAGCAGTACTTC. This translates into CASSLRGQGSSYEQYF. The rearrangement uses TRBV5-1 and TRBJ2-7, with 9 bases fitting TRBD1. The CDR3 loop spans 16 amino acids. V dropped 4 bases and J dropped 1; count of bases not matched to a gene: 9. Looked up from germline, CDR1 is SGHRS and CDR2 is YFSETQ.

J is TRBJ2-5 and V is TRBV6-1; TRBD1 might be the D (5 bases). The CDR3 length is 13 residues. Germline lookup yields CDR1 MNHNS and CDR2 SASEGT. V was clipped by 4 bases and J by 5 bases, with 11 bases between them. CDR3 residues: CASSARQRETQYF. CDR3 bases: TGTGCCAGCAGTGCACGACAGAGGGAGACCCAGTACTTC.

The CDR3 loop is CASSLVGATEAFF. The CDR3 nucleotides read TGTGCCAGCAGTTTAGTTGGGGCCACTGAAGCTTTCTTT. The chain joins TRBV28 to TRBJ1-1; tentatively, D is TRBD1 (5 bases). The V and J ends lost 2 bases and 4 bases respectively, with 8 bases between them. The CDR3 consists of 13 residues. Germline lookup yields CDR1 MDHEN and CDR2 SYDVKM. The full variable domain, rest sourced from reference TRBV28 and TRBJ1-1, is DVKVTQSSRYLVKRTGEKVFLECVQDMDHENMFWYRQDPGLGLRLIYFSYDVKMKEKGDIPEGYSVSREKKERFSLILESASTNQTSMYLCASSLVGATEAFFGQGTRLTVV.

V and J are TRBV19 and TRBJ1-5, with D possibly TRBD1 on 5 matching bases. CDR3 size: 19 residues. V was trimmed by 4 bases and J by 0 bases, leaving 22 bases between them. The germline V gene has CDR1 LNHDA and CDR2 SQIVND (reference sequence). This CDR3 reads CASSTPRDLKENSNQPQHF. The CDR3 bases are TGTGCCAGTAGTACGCCCCGGGACCTAAAAGAAAATAGCAATCAGCCCCAGCATTTT.

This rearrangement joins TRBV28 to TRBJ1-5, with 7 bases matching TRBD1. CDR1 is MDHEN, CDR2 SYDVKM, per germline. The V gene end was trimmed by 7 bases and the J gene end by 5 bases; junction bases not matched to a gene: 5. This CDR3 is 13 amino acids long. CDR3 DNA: TGTGCCAGCACCTTTGACAGGGATCAGCCCCAGCATTTT. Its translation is CASTFDRDQPQHF.

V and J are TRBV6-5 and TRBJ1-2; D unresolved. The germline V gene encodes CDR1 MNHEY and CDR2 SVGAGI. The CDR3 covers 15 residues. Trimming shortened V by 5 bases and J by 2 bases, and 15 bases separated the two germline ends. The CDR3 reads CASSQSPTLNYGYTF. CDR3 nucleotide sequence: TGTGCCAGCAGTCAAAGCCCGACACTCAACTATGGCTACACCTTC.

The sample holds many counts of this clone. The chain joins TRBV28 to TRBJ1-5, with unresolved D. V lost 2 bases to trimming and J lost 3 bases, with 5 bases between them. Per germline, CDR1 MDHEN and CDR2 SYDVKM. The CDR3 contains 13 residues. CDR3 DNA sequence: TGTGCCAGCAGTTTACCGTACAATCAGCCCCAGCATTTT. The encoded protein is CASSLPYNQPQHF.

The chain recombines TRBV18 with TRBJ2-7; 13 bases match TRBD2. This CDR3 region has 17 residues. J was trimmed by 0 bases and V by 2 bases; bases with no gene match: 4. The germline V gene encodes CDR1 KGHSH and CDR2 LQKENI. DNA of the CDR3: TGTGCCAGCTCACCAGGGACTAGCGGGACAGTCTCCTACGAGCAGTACTTC. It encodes CASSPGTSGTVSYEQYF.